The 8 T cell receptor beta chains presented below share a single source sample, sequenced in a study of T cell responses to AZD1222 COVID-19 vaccine. Assay used: immunoSEQ multiplex PCR; TCRdb lists only in-frame clones, some missing. The sample lists over 100,000 clones, 87% occurring once. The sequences come from peripheral blood, collected 28 days after the second AZD1222 dose. The source of these receptors is an adult who received the AZD1222 COVID-19 vaccine.

The chain employs TRBV7-6 and TRBJ2-5; TRBD1 aligns across 10 bases. Germline lookup yields CDR1 SGHVS and CDR2 FNYEAQ. The V and J ends lost 5 bases and 5 bases, in that order; junction bases with no gene match: 11. The CDR3 runs 16 residues. The CDR3 region has the DNA TGTGCCAGCAGCCCAGATACGGGACAGGGGTTGGAGACCCAGTACTTC. Its protein product is CASSPDTGQGLETQYF.

The gene calls are TRBV5-1 and TRBJ2-1; the D gene could be TRBD1 or TRBD2 (5 bases each). Germline CDR1 is SGHRS and CDR2 is YFSETQ. This CDR3 contains 15 residues. The V and J ends lost 0 bases and 0 bases respectively, with 7 bases between them. The CDR3 DNA sequence: TGCGCCAGCAGCTTGGTGGGGGACTCCTACAATGAGCAGTTCTTC. This gives the protein CASSLVGDSYNEQFF.

This chain links TRBV28 with TRBJ2-1, with D possibly matching TRBD1 (6 bases). This CDR3 has 11 amino acids. The germline V and J ends were trimmed by 3 bases and 12 bases, with 9 bases remaining between them. Looked up from germline, CDR1 is MDHEN and CDR2 is SYDVKM. CDR3: CASSLQGRQFF. The CDR3 nucleotides are TGTGCCAGCAGTTTGCAGGGGCGGCAGTTCTTC.

The chain couples TRBV5-1 to TRBJ2-2, with D unclear. The CDR3 totals 20 residues. The V end lost 1 base, the J end lost 4 bases, and 26 bases lay between the germline ends. CDR1 is SGHRS and CDR2 is YFSETQ in the germline V gene. The CDR3 is CASSLLPLDVVGITTGELFF. Written as DNA, the CDR3 is TGCGCCAGCAGCTTGTTGCCCCTTGATGTGGTGGGGATAACCACCGGGGAGCTGTTTTTT.

The chain uses TRBV14 and TRBJ1-1; the D is unclear. The CDR3 is made up of 14 amino acids. Deletions cut 4 bases from V and 4 bases from J, with 13 bases between. Germline V gives CDR1 SGHDN, CDR2 FVKESK. The DNA of the CDR3 is TGTGCCAGCAGCCTAACAAGTTCAAGCACTGAAGCTTTCTTT. It codes for CASSLTSSSTEAFF.

The chain links TRBV13 to TRBJ1-1; possibly TRBD1 for D (5 bases). The CDR3 contains 19 residues. CDR1 is PRHDT and CDR2 is FYEKMQ in the germline V gene (reference sequence). V was pared by 5 bases and J by 6 bases, with 31 bases between. Written as DNA, the CDR3 is TGTGCCAGCAGCCTCTCACTCGCTAGTTATAGGGGCCTTAGGTCTGAAGCTTTCTTT. Protein: CASSLSLASYRGLRSEAFF.

The chain is built from TRBV18 and TRBJ2-5; D not certain. V lost 3 bases and J 5 bases, leaving 10 bases between the germline ends. CDR1 is KGHSH, CDR2 LQKENI, per germline. The CDR3 extends over 13 amino acids. CDR3 sequence reads: CASSPSPGETQYF. CDR3 nucleotides: TGTGCCAGCTCACCGAGTCCGGGTGAGACCCAGTACTTC.

The J gene is TRBJ1-4, the V gene TRBV9; the D is unclear. This CDR3 is 15 amino acids long. Deletions cut 1 base from V and 3 bases from J, with 10 bases between. The germline CDR1 and CDR2 sequences are SGDLS and YYNGEE. CDR3 residues: CASSVSGTANEKLFF. CDR3 DNA sequence: TGTGCCAGCAGCGTAAGCGGTACGGCTAATGAAAAACTGTTTTTT.